This T cell receptor (beta chain) was retrieved from a study of T cells in Graves' hyperthyroidism and ophthalmopathy. The CDR3 is made up of 13 amino acids. The J segment lost 7 bases and the V segment lost 7 bases, leaving 8 bases of the junction unmatched. Germline V gene lookup returns CDR1 SGHRS and CDR2 YFSETQ. Findings and caveats of the study: Most thyroid clonotypes expanded above 0.001 were also detected in blood.

TCR beta CDR3 regions were amplified from RNA transcripts. The primer set for the first-round RT-PCR of the TCR CDR3 was HTBI. TCRdb fed the multiplex PCR reads into MiXCR, producing one record per CDR3 protein. In the table there are 650,000 to 700,000 distinct CDR3 sequences, roughly 17% of which are singletons. Lactation, pregnancy, other autoimmune disease or uncontrolled infection led to exclusion of patients. This clonotype was counted a few times. Its specificity is unknown. Sequencing was done on a sample of blood. This clonotype was obtained from a man between 50 and 59 years old with Graves' hyperthyroidism. This chain uses TRBV5-1 with TRBJ1-2; 9 bases are a match to TRBD1. The CDR3 DNA reads as TGCGCCAGCCGACCGGGACAGGGTTTTGGCTACACCTTC. This encodes CASRPGQGFGYTF.